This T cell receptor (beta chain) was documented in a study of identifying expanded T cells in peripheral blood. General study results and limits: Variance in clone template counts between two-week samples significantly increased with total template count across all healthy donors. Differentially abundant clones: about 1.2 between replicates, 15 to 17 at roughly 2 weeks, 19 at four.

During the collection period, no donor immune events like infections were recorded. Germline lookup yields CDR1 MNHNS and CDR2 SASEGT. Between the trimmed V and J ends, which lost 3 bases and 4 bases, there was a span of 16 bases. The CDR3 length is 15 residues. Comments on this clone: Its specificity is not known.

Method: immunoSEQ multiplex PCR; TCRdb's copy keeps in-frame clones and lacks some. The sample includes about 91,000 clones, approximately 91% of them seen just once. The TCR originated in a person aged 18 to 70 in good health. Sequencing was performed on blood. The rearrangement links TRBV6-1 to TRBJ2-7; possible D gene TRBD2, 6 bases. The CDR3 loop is CASSDRRDRSYEQYF. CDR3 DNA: TGTGCCAGCAGTGACCGGAGGGACCGCTCATACGAGCAGTACTTC.